This T cell receptor beta chain was captured by sequencing in a study of blood T cell repertoires in COVID-19. Data came from immunoSEQ multiplex PCR; TCRdb stores just in-frame clones and leaves some out. The table lists 300,000 or so clones, over 85% of them singletons. The CDR3 sequence is 11 residues long. Between the trimmed V and J ends, which lost 7 bases and 8 bases, there was a span of 11 bases. The chain carries TRBV12-3 or TRBV12-4 and TRBJ1-2, with D possibly being TRBD1 (6 bases). The sequencing input was PBMCs or T cells enriched from blood (not recorded which). This clonotype was obtained from a woman aged 45-59 years who had been exposed to COVID-19. The CDR3 reads CASNLRGGYTF. CDR3 coding DNA: TGTGCCAGCAACCTGAGGGGGGGCTACACCTTC.